Listed below are T cell receptor beta chains from one sample, sequenced in a study of CD8+ T cells in alopecia areata. Sequencing was performed with immunoSEQ multiplex PCR; in TCRdb, only in-frame clones are kept and a portion is missing. The data show some 170,000 clones, 58% seen once. This specimen consisted of CD4+ T cells sorted from blood, obtained around week 55, from a patient treated with tofacitinib. The receptors derive from a human donor with alopecia areata. Each CDR3 is given with its conserved first and last residue. D genes are given only for firm matches. Size values are once, few and many counts, or a class for expanded clones, and some rows have none.

NA | TRBJ2-1 | TRBV29-1 | TRBD1 | CSVREPGQGWNEQFF | TGCAGCGTACGCGAACCGGGACAGGGATGGAATGAGCAGTTCTTC
few | TRBJ1-2 | TRBV30 | TRBD1 | CAWSRDSSNYGYTF | TGTGCCTGGAGTCGGGACAGTTCTAACTATGGCTACACCTTC
NA | TRBJ2-1 | TRBV6-1 | TRBD1 | CASSEATRGQAEGYNEQFF | TGTGCCAGCAGTGAAGCAACTCGCGGACAGGCTGAGGGGTACAATGAGCAGTTCTTC
few | TRBJ1-1 | TRBV2 | NA | CASSVGLGTEAFF | TGTGCCAGCAGTGTGGGATTAGGAACTGAAGCTTTCTTT
NA | TRBJ1-1 | TRBV29-1 | NA | CSVGRQGLNTEAFF | TGCAGCGTTGGGCGCCAAGGCCTGAACACTGAAGCTTTCTTT
NA | TRBJ2-3 | TRBV11-2 | NA | CASSSGTFSTDTQYF | TGTGCCAGCAGCTCCGGGACCTTTAGCACAGATACGCAGTATTTT
NA | TRBJ1-3 | TRBV30 | NA | CAWDLVTVSGNTIYF | TGTGCCTGGGACCTGGTAACTGTCTCTGGAAACACCATATATTTT
NA | TRBJ1-2 | TRBV18 | NA | CASSRRGDGYTF | TGTGCCAGCTCACGTAGGGGTGATGGCTACACCTTC
once | TRBJ2-1 | TRBV4-2 | NA | CASSQKGYEQFF | TGTGCCAGCAGCCAGAAGGGGTATGAGCAGTTCTTC
few | TRBJ1-1 | TRBV30 | NA | CAWREQGNTEAFF | TGTGCCTGGAGGGAACAGGGGAACACTGAAGCTTTCTTT
NA | TRBJ2-5 | TRBV5-1 | NA | CASLRDPSQETQYF | TGCGCCAGCCTCCGGGACCCCTCCCAAGAGACCCAGTACTTC
NA | TRBJ1-2 | TRBV9 | NA | CASSVVTGSKNYGYTF | TGTGCCAGCAGCGTAGTTACAGGGAGTAAGAACTATGGCTACACCTTC
NA | TRBJ2-7 | TRBV30 | NA | CASGRRWEQYF | TGTGCCTCGGGACGGCGCTGGGAGCAGTACTTC
few | TRBJ2-1 | TRBV7-8 | NA | CASIPTGRGPYNEQFF | TGTGCCAGCATCCCTACGGGGCGGGGGCCGTACAATGAGCAGTTCTTC
NA | TRBJ2-7 | TRBV19 | NA | CASSTNRKGEQYF | TGTGCCAGTAGTACAAACAGGAAGGGCGAGCAGTACTTC
NA | TRBJ1-5 | TRBV19 | NA | CASSIGDQPQHF | TGTGCCAGTAGTATAGGGGATCAGCCCCAGCATTTT
NA | TRBJ2-3 | TRBV6-5 | NA | CASRDPGGATDTQYF | TGTGCCAGCAGGGATCCTGGGGGGGCCACAGATACGCAGTATTTT
NA | TRBJ1-2 | TRBV7-2 | TRBD1 | CASSLGETGDGYTF | TGTGCCAGCAGCTTAGGAGAGACAGGGGACGGCTACACCTTC
NA | TRBJ2-3 | TRBV30 | NA | CAWAQGIATDTQYF | TGTGCCTGGGCCCAGGGTATTGCGACAGATACGCAGTATTTT
NA | TRBJ2-2 | TRBV6-5 | TRBD2 | CASSYSGLAGLGELFF | TGTGCCAGCAGTTACTCGGGACTAGCGGGTCTCGGGGAGCTGTTTTTT
NA | TRBJ1-5 | TRBV29-1 | TRBD1 | CSVALGQGAPNQPQHF | TGCAGCGTTGCGTTGGGACAGGGTGCCCCCAATCAGCCCCAGCATTTT
NA | TRBJ1-2 | TRBV5-1 | NA | CASSLDLVYGYTF | TGCGCCAGCAGCTTGGATCTGGTCTATGGCTACACCTTC
few | TRBJ2-5 | TRBV7-9 | NA | CASSVGGPQETQYF | TGTGCCAGCAGCGTAGGGGGTCCTCAAGAGACCCAGTACTTC
NA | TRBJ1-2 | TRBV5-6 | NA | CASSFPDRSYGYTF | TGTGCCAGCAGCTTCCCGGACAGATCCTATGGCTACACCTTC
few | TRBJ2-7 | TRBV19 | NA | CASGGNILGEQYF | TGTGCCAGTGGGGGGAACATTCTCGGCGAGCAGTACTTC
NA | TRBJ1-3 | TRBV19 | NA | CASSIADHGGNTIYF | TGTGCCAGTAGTATAGCGGATCACGGTGGAAACACCATATATTTT
few | TRBJ2-3 | TRBV5-1 | NA | CASSQRQGRGTDTQYF | TGCGCCAGCAGCCAACGACAGGGGAGGGGCACAGATACGCAGTATTTT
few | TRBJ2-2 | TRBV5-6 | NA | CASSTGTLNTGELFF | TGTGCCAGCAGCACGGGAACACTGAACACCGGGGAGCTGTTTTTT
NA | TRBJ2-5 | TRBV5-1 | NA | CASSWEFPQETQYF | TGCGCCAGCAGCTGGGAGTTCCCCCAAGAGACCCAGTACTTC
NA | TRBJ2-3 | TRBV30 | TRBD2 | CAWSGGVNTQYF | TGTGCCTGGAGCGGGGGGGTGAATACGCAGTATTTT
few | TRBJ2-1 | TRBV7-2 | NA | CASSHQMEQFF | TGTGCCAGCAGCCATCAGATGGAGCAGTTCTTC
NA | TRBJ2-3 | TRBV2 | TRBD2 | CASNLVLAGNTDTQYF | TGTGCCAGCAACCTAGTACTAGCGGGGAACACAGATACGCAGTATTTT
NA | TRBJ1-2 | TRBV6-5 | NA | CASSYSSRGYGYTF | TGTGCCAGCAGTTACTCGTCGAGGGGCTATGGCTACACCTTC
few | TRBJ1-2 | TRBV6-5 | NA | CASSRGELRYGYTF | TGTGCCAGCAGCCGGGGGGAGCTCCGCTATGGCTACACCTTC
NA | TRBJ1-1 | TRBV30 | NA | CAWSVPPRSLAAFF | TGTGCCTGGAGTGTACCCCCCAGGTCACTAGCAGCTTTCTTT
once | TRBJ1-4 | TRBV15 | NA | CATSRDPGREEKLFF | TGTGCCACCAGCAGGGATCCGGGACGGGAAGAAAAACTGTTTTTT
few | TRBJ2-3 | TRBV9 | NA | CASSVATSTDTQYF | TGTGCCAGCAGCGTAGCTACGAGCACAGATACGCAGTATTTT